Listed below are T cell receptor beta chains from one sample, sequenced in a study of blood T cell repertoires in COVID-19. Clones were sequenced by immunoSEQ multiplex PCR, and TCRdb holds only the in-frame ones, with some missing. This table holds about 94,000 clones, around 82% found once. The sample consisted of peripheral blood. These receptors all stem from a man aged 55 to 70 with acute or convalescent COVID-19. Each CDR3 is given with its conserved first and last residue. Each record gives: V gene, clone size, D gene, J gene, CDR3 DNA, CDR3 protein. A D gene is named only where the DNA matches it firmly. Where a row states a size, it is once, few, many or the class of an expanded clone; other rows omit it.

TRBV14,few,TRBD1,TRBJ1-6,TGTGCCAGCAGTCCGGGACAGATCATTAATTCACCCCTCCACTTT,CASSPGQIINSPLHF
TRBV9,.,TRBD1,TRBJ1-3,TGTGCCAGCAGCGCGGTACAGGGGACTGGAAACACCATATATTTT,CASSAVQGTGNTIYF
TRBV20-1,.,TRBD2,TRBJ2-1,TGCAGTGCTAGAGAAAGCGGGGGTCAGTTCTTC,CSARESGGQFF
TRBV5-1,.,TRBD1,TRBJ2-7,TGCGCCAGCAGCTTAGACAGGGGCGACGAGCAGTACTTC,CASSLDRGDEQYF
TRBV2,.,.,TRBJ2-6,TGTGCCAGCAGGGGACAACGGGCCTCTGGGGCCAACGTCCTGACTTTC,CASRGQRASGANVLTF
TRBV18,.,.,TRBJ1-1,TGTGCCAGCTCACCGCCCCGAGGAGCCAACACTGAAGCTTTCTTT,CASSPPRGANTEAFF
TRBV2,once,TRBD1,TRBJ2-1,TGTGCCACCGTACAGGGGGCGGGGTACAATGAGCAGTTCTTC,CATVQGAGYNEQFF
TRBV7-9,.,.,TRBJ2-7,TGTGCCAGCGCTGGAAGAGGGAACGAGCAGTACTTC,CASAGRGNEQYF
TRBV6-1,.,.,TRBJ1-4,TGTGCCAGCAGTGAAAGCGGGAATGAAAAACTGTTTTTT,CASSESGNEKLFF
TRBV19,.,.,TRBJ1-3,TGTGCCAGTAGTATAGACGCGACTCCTGGAAACACCATATATTTT,CASSIDATPGNTIYF
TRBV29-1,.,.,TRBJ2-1,TGCAGCGTTGAGGGCGATTTCGGTAATGAGCAGTTCTTC,CSVEGDFGNEQFF
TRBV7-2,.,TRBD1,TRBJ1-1,TGTGCCAGCAGCTCATGGACAGGGAACACTGAAGCTTTCTTT,CASSSWTGNTEAFF
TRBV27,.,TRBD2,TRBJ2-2,TGTGCCAGCACCTCTTTGAGTCTAGCGGGGATGAACACCGGGGAGCTGTTTTTT,CASTSLSLAGMNTGELFF
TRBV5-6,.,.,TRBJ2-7,TGTGCCAGCAGCCGACTAGGGAGTACCTACGAGCAGTACTTC,CASSRLGSTYEQYF
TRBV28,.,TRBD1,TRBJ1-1,TGTGCCAGCAGTTCCCGGACAGGGCGGAACACTGAAGCTTTCTTT,CASSSRTGRNTEAFF
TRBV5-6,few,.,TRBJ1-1,TGTGCCAGCAGCTTCACGGGAGCCACTGAAGCTTTCTTT,CASSFTGATEAFF
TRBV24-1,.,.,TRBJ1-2,TGTGCCACCAGTGTGTCGGAGAGCTATGGCTACACCTTC,CATSVSESYGYTF
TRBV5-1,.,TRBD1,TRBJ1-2,TGCGCCTCCCGGACAGGCGACAACTATGGCTACACCTTC,CASRTGDNYGYTF
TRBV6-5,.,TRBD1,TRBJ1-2,TGTGCCAGCAGTTACACAGGGACAGGGCCCAACTATGGCTACACCTTC,CASSYTGTGPNYGYTF
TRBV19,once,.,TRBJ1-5,TGTGCCAGTAGTACCTGGCCCTATGACAGAGCCGATCAGCCCCAGCATTTT,CASSTWPYDRADQPQHF
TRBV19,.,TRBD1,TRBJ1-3,TGTGCCAGTAGGACAGGGGGAAACACCATATATTTT,CASRTGGNTIYF
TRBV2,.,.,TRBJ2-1,TGTGCCAGCGGGGGTTTGACGGGGGATGAGCAGTTCTTC,CASGGLTGDEQFF
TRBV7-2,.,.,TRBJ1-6,TGTGCCAGCAGGCTTACAGGGACCTATAATTCACCCCTCCACTTT,CASRLTGTYNSPLHF
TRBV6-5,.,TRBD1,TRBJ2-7,TGTGCCAGCAGGGGGACAGGGGGCTACGAGCAGTACTTC,CASRGTGGYEQYF
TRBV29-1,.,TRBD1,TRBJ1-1,TGCAGCGTTTCCCGAGGCCAGGGGGTCGAAGCTTTCTTT,CSVSRGQGVEAFF
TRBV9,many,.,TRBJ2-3,TGTGCCAGCAGCGTAGCCAGGGGAGCAGATACGCAGTATTTT,CASSVARGADTQYF
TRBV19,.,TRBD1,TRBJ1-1,TGTGCCAGTAACGGAGGACAGGGGGCTGAGACTGAAGCTTTCTTT,CASNGGQGAETEAFF
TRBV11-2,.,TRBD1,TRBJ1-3,TGTGCCAGCAGCCGCGACAGGGAGGACACCATATATTTT,CASSRDREDTIYF
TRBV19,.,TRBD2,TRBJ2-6,TGTGCCAGTAGTATAGGGGCGGGAGCAAGCTCTGGGGCCAACGTCCTGACTTTC,CASSIGAGASSGANVLTF
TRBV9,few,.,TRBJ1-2,TGTGCCAGCAGCCCAGGCGGGGGCACCTATGGCTACACCTTC,CASSPGGGTYGYTF
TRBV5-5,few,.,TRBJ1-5,TGTGCCAGCAGCTTATTCAGGGCTGGCAATCAGCCCCAGCATTTT,CASSLFRAGNQPQHF
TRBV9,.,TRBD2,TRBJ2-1,TGTGCCAGCAGCGCCCTTAGCGGGGGGGCCGTTGATGAGCAGTTCTTC,CASSALSGGAVDEQFF
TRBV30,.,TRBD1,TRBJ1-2,TGTGCCTGGATAAGGGGGCGGAAAGGCTACACCTTC,CAWIRGRKGYTF
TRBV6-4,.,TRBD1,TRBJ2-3,TGTGCCAGCAGTGTCTTACCCGGGACAGGGGGAATGGATACGCAGTATTTT,CASSVLPGTGGMDTQYF
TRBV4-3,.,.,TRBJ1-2,TGCGCCAGCAGCCAAGATTCCTCGGTGAGGGGACTAGACTATGGCTACACCTTC,CASSQDSSVRGLDYGYTF
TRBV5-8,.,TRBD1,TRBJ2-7,TGTGCCAGCAGCTTAACCCTTCGGGACAGGGGATACGAGCAGTACTTC,CASSLTLRDRGYEQYF
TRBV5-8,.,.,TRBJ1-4,TGTGCCAGCAGCTTTGCAGGGGCGGAAAAACTGTTTTTT,CASSFAGAEKLFF
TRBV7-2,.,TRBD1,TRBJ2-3,TGTGCCAGCAGCTTAGAAGGGACAGGGCTCACAGATACGCAGTATTTT,CASSLEGTGLTDTQYF
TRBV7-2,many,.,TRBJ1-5,TGTGCCAGCAGTTCAACTACAGGGAAATTTGGTAAACAGCCCCAGCATTTT,CASSSTTGKFGKQPQHF
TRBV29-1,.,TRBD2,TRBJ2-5,TGCAGCGCCGAGCGGGGGGATTACCAAGAGACCCAGTACTTC,CSAERGDYQETQYF
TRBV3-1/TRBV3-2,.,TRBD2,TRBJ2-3,TGTGCCAGCCGGGGAGCGGGGGCCACAGATACGCAGTATTTT,CASRGAGATDTQYF
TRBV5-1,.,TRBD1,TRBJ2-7,TGCGCCAGCAGCTTCGGGACAGGGTCCTACGAGCAGTACTTC,CASSFGTGSYEQYF